This T cell receptor beta chain stems from a study of T cells after yellow fever vaccination. Study-wide results and limits: Repertoires sorted by FACS could include abundant clonotypes that are contaminants from the bulk population.

MiXCR, applied by TCRdb to the 5' RACE reads, yields one record per CDR3 protein. The data hold hundreds of thousands of distinct CDR3 sequences, with 15% to 20% observed a single time. In its sample, this clonotype was seen a few times. What it recognizes is unknown. The CDR3 length is 17 residues. Germline values: CDR1 SGHDT, CDR2 YYEEEE. V was pared by 1 base and J by 2 bases, with 16 bases between. The origin of this receptor is a man aged 18 to 29 who received the YFV17D yellow fever vaccine. The material sequenced was PBMCs, taken before the yellow fever booster vaccination. The chain couples TRBV5-6 to TRBJ1-5, with D perhaps TRBD1 (5 bases). CDR3 coding DNA: TGTGCCAGCAGCTTGACAGGCGACCTGCGGGGCAATCAGCCCCAGCATTTT. Translating gives CASSLTGDLRGNQPQHF. The entire variable domain, with the rest obtained from reference TRBV5-6 and TRBJ1-5, is as follows: DAGVTQSPTHLIKTRGQQVTLRCSPKSGHDTVSWYQQALGQGPQFIFQYYEEEERQRGNFPDRFSGHQFPNYSSELNVNALLLGDSALYLCASSLTGDLRGNQPQHFGDGTRLSIL.